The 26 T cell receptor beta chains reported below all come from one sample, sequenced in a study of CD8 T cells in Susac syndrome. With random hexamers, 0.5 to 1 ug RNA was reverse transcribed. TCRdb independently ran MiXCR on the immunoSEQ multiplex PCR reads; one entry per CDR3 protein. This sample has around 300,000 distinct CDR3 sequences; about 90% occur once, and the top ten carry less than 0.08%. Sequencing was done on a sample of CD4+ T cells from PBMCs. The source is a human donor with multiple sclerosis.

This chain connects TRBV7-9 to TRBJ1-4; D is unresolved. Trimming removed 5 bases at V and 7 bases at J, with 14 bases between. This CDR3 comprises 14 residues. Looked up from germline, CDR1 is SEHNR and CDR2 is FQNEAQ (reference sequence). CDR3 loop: CASSPRAEGEKLFF. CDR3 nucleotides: TGTGCCAGCAGCCCTCGGGCAGAAGGTGAAAAACTGTTTTTT. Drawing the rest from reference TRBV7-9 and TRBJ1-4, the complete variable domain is DTGVSQNPRHKITKRGQNVTFRCDPISEHNRLYWYRQTLGQGPEFLTYFQNEAQLEKSRLLSDRFSAERPKGSFSTLEIQRTEQGDSAMYLCASSPRAEGEKLFFGSGTQLSVL.

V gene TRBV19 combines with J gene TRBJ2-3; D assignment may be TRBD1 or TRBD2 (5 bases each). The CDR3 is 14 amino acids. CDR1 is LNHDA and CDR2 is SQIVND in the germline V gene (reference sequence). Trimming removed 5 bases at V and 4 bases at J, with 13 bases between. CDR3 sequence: CASSYRGSPDTQYF. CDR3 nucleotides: TGTGCCAGTAGTTATCGGGGCAGCCCAGATACGCAGTATTTT.

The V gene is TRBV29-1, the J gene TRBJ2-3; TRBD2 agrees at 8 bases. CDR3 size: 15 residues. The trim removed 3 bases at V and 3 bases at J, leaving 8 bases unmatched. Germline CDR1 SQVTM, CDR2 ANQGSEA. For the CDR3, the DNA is TGCAGCGTTGATTTAACTAGCGGACTAACAGATACGCAGTATTTT. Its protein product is CSVDLTSGLTDTQYF.

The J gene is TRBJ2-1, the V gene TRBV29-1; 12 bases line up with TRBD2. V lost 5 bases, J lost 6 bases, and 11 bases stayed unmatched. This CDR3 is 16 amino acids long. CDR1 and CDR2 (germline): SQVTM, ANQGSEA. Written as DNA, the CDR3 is TGCAGCGTTAAATTCCGAGGGACTAGCGGGCGCAATGAGCAGTTCTTC. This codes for CSVKFRGTSGRNEQFF.

The chain's CDR3 is CASSPARVGMGEQYF. DNA of the CDR3: TGTGCCAGCAGCCCCGCTCGAGTGGGGATGGGGGAGCAGTACTTC. The V gene is TRBV11-2, the J gene TRBJ2-7; D is unresolved. Trimming removed 5 bases at V and 7 bases at J, with 21 bases between. The germline gives CDR1 SGHAT, CDR2 FQNNGV. This CDR3 is 15 amino acids long.

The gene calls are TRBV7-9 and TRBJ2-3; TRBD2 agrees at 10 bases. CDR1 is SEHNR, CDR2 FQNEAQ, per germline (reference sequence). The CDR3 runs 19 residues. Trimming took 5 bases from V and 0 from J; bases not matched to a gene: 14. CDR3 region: CASSGRALAGASSTDTQYF. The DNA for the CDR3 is TGTGCCAGCAGCGGCAGGGCCCTAGCGGGAGCCTCTAGCACAGATACGCAGTATTTT.

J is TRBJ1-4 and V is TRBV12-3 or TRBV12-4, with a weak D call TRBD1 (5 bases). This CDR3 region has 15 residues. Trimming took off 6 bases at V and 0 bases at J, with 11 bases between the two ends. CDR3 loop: CASSRGYSTNEKLFF. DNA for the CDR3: TGTGCCAGCAGCCGGGGCTACTCAACTAATGAAAAACTGTTTTTT.

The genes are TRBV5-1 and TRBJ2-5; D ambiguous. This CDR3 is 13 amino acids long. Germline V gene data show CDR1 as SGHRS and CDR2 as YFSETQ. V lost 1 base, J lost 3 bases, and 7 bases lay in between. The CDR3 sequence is CASSLSREETQYF. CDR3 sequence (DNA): TGCGCCAGCAGCTTGTCAAGGGAAGAGACCCAGTACTTC.

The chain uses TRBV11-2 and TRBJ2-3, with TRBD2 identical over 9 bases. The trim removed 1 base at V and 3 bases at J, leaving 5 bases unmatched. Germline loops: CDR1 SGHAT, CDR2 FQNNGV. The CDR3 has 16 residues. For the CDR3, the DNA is TGTGCCAGCAGCTTAGTGCGGGGGGGCCTAACAGATACGCAGTATTTT. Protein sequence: CASSLVRGGLTDTQYF.

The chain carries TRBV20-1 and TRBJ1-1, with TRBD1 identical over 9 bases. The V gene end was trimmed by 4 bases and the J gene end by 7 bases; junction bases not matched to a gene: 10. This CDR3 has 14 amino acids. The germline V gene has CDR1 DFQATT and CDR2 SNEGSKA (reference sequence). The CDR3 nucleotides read TGCAGTGCTAACGCAGTCGGGACAGGGCGTGAAGCTTTCTTT. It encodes CSANAVGTGREAFF.

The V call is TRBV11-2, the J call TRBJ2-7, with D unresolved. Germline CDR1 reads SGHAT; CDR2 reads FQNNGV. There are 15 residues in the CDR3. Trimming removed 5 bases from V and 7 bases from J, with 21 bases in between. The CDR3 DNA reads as TGTGCCAGCAGCCCGCTTGGCTGGGATATAGGGGAGCAGTACTTC. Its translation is CASSPLGWDIGEQYF.

For the CDR3, the DNA is TGTGCCAGCTCACCGGGACAGGGATACCAAGAGACCCAGTACTTC. Encoded protein: CASSPGQGYQETQYF. The chain recombines TRBV18 with TRBJ2-5; 9 bases are shared with TRBD1. The germline CDR1 and CDR2 sequences are KGHSH and LQKENI. Germline trimming cut 3 bases from V and 0 bases from J; bases unmatched to any gene: 2. This CDR3 has 15 residues.

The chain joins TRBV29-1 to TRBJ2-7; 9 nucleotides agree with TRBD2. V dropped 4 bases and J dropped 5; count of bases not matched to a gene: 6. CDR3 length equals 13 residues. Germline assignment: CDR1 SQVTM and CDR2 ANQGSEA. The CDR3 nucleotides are TGCAGCGTTGCGGGACTAGCCCTCCACGAGCAGTACTTC. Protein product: CSVAGLALHEQYF.

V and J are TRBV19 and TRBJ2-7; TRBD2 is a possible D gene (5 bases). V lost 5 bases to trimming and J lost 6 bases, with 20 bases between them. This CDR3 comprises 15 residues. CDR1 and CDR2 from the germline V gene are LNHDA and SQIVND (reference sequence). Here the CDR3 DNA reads TGTGCCAGTAGTGTGGACTTTATACGTGTCTCCGAGCAGTACTTC. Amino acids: CASSVDFIRVSEQYF.

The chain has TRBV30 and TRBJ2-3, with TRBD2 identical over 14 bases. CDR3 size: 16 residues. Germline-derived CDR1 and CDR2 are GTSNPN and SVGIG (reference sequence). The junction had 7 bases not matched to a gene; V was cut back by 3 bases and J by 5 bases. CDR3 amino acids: CAWSRGLAGGQDTQYF. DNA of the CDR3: TGTGCCTGGAGCCGCGGACTAGCGGGAGGCCAAGATACGCAGTATTTT. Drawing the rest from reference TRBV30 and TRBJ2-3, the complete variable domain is SQTIHQWPATLVQPVGSPLSLECTVEGTSNPNLYWYRQAAGRGLQLLFYSVGIGQISSEVPQNLSASRPQDRQFILSSKKLLLSDSGFYLCAWSRGLAGGQDTQYFGPGTRLTVL.

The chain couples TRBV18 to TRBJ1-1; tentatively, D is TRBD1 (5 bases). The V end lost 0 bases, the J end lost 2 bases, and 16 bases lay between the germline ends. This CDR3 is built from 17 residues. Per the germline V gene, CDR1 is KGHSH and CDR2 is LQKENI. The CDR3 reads CASSPPGVLRGNTEAFF. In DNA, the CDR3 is TGTGCCAGCTCACCACCGGGGGTCCTTAGGGGAAACACTGAAGCTTTCTTT.

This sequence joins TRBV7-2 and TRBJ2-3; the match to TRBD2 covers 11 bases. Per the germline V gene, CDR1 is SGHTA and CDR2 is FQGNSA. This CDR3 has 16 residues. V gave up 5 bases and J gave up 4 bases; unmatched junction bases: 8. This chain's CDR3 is CASSTHSGRAADTQYF. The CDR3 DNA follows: TGTGCCAGCAGCACACATAGCGGGAGGGCGGCAGATACGCAGTATTTT.

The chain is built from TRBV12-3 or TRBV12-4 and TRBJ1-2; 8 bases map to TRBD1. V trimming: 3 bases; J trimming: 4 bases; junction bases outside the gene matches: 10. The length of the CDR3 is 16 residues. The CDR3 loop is CASSFTQGARSYGYTF. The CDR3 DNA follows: TGTGCCAGCAGTTTTACGCAGGGGGCGCGGAGCTATGGCTACACCTTC.

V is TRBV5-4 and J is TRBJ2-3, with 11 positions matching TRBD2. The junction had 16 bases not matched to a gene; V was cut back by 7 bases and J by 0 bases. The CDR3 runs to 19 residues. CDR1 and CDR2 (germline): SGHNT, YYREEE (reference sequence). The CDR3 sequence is CASRRRLAGGPTSTDTQYF. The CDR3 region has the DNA TGTGCCAGCCGCCGAAGGCTAGCGGGGGGTCCAACTAGCACAGATACGCAGTATTTT.

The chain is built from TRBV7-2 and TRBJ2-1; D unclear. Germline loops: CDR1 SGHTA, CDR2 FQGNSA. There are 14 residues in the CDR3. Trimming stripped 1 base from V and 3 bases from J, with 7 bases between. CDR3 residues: CASSLDPDYNEQFF. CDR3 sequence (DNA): TGTGCCAGCAGCTTAGACCCCGACTACAATGAGCAGTTCTTC. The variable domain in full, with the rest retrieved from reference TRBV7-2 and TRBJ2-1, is GAGVSQSPSNKVTEKGKDVELRCDPISGHTALYWYRQSLGQGLEFLIYFQGNSAPDKSGLPSDRFSAERTGGSVSTLTIQRTQQEDSAVYLCASSLDPDYNEQFFGPGTRLTVL.

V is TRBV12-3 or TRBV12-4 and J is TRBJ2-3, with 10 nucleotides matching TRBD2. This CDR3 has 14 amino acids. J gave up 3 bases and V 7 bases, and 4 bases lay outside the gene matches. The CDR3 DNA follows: TGTGCCAGCACCCCTAGCGGGGGAACAGATACGCAGTATTTT. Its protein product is CASTPSGGTDTQYF.

The DNA of the CDR3 is TGTGCCTGGAGTCTGTCAGGACAGAGATTCACAGATACGCAGTATTTT. This translates into CAWSLSGQRFTDTQYF. The chain links TRBV30 to TRBJ2-3, with D tentatively TRBD1 (6 bases). Trimming took 2 bases from V and 2 from J, leaving 17 bases between them. The CDR3 runs to 16 residues. CDR1 GTSNPN and CDR2 SVGIG come from the germline V gene (reference sequence).

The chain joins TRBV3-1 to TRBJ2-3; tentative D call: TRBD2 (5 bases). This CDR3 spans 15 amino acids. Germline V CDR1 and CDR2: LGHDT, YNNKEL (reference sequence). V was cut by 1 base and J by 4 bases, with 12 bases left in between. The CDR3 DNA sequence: TGTGCCAGCAGCCAAGGAGTACTAGAGGCAGATACGCAGTATTTT. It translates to CASSQGVLEADTQYF.

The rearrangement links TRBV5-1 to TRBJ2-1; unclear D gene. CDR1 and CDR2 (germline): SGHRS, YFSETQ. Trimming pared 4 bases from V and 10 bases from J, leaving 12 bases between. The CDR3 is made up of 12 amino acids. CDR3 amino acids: CASSPLIGEQFF. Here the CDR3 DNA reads TGCGCCAGCAGCCCCTTAATCGGAGAGCAGTTCTTC.

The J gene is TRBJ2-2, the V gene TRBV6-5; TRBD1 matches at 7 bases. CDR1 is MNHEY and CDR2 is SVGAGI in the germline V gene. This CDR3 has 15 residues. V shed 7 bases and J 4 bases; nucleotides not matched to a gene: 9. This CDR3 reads CASNPGTVPTGELFF. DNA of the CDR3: TGTGCCAGCAACCCCGGGACAGTGCCCACCGGGGAGCTGTTTTTT.

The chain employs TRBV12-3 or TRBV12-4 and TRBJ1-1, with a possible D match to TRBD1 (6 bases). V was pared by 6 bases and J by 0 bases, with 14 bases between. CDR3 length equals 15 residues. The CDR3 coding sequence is TGTGCCAGCAGCCAAGGGGGGCCCATGAACACTGAAGCTTTCTTT. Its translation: CASSQGGPMNTEAFF.